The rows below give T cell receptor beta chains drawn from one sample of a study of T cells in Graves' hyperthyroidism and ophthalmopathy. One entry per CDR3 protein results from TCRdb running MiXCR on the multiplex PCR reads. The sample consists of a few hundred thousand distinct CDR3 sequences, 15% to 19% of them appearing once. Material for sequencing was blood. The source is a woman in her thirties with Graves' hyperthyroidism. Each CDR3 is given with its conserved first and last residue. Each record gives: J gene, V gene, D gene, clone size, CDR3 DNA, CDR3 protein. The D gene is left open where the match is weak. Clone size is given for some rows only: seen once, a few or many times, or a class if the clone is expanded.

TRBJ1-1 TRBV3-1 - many TGTGCCAGCAGCCAAGGATGGGTTAACACTGAAGCTTTCTTT CASSQGWVNTEAFF
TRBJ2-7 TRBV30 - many TGTGCCTGGAGTCGCGCGGGGAGCTCCTACGAGCAGTACTTC CAWSRAGSSYEQYF
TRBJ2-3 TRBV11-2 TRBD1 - TGTGCCAGCAGCATAGACAGGGGGCCCACAGATACGCAGTATTTT CASSIDRGPTDTQYF
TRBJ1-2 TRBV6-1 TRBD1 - TGTGCCAGCAGAGACAGGGGAGCTAACTATGGCTACACCTTC CASRDRGANYGYTF
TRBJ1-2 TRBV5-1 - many TGCGCCAGCAGCTTGTCTGGGAGCCCCGGCTATGGCTACACCTTC CASSLSGSPGYGYTF
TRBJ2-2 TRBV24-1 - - TGTGCCACCAGTGATTCTAGGACTGATGGCACCGGGGAGCTGTTTTTT CATSDSRTDGTGELFF
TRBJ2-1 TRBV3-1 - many TGTGCCAGCAGCCAAGATACGTCGGGAGTTAGCTACAATGAGCAGTTCTTC CASSQDTSGVSYNEQFF
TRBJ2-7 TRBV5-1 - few TGCGCCAGCAGCTTGGATCAGGTGCTACCCACCTACGAGCAGTACTTC CASSLDQVLPTYEQYF
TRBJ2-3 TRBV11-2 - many TGTGCCAGCAGCTTAGGGGGTACAGGCAATACGCAGTATTTT CASSLGGTGNTQYF
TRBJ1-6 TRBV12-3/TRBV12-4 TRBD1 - TGTGCCAGCAGTTTAAGGGGAGTAGGGACAGGGGCATCACCCCTCCACTTT CASSLRGVGTGASPLHF
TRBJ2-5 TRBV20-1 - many TGCAGTGCTAGAGAACCTCACGCGCTAGGGGAGACCCAGTACTTC CSAREPHALGETQYF
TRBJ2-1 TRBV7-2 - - - CASSFYICSAQGQTSEQFF
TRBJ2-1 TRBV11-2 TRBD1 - TGTGCCAGCAGCTTAGGGCACAGGGGGCTCTCTGAGCAGTTCTTC CASSLGHRGLSEQFF
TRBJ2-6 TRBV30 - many TGTGCCTGGAGGGCAGGACGGTACTCTGGGGCCAACGTCCTGACTTTC CAWRAGRYSGANVLTF
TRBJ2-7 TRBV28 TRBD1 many TGTGCCAGCAGTCCATCGGACAGGGTAGGAGAGCAGTACTTC CASSPSDRVGEQYF
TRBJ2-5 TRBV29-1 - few TGCAGCGTTGTACCCTTTACAGGACCCGGAGAGACCCAGTACTTC CSVVPFTGPGETQYF
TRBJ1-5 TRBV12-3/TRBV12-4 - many TGTGCCAGCAGTTTGTCCGGCAGAGCGCGCGATTTT CASSLSGRARDF
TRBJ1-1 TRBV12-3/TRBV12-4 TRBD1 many TGTGCCAGCAAGTTAACAGGGGTGAACACTGAAGCTTTCTTT CASKLTGVNTEAFF
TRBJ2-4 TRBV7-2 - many TGTGCCAGCAGCTTCGCGCAAAACATTCAGTACTTC CASSFAQNIQYF
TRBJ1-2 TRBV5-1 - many TGCGCCAGCAGCTTGGCCCTCACGGGCTATGGCTACACCTTC CASSLALTGYGYTF
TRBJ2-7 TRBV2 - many TGTGCCAGCAGTGACGGACGAGACCACCTTGGCGAGCAGTACTTC CASSDGRDHLGEQYF
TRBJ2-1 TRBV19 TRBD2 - TGTGCCAGTAGTGTACTAGCGGAAGATTCCTACAATGAGCAGTTCTTC CASSVLAEDSYNEQFF
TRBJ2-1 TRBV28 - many TGTGCCAGCAGTCCCCGTGCATATGAGCAGTTCTTC CASSPRAYEQFF
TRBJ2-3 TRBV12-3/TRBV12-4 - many TGTGCCAGCAGTTCCTCGTCCTTAGGGCAAACAGATACGCAGTATTTT CASSSSSLGQTDTQYF
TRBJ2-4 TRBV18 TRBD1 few TGTGCCAGCTCACCGCAACAGGGGGAATGGAACATTCAGTACTTC CASSPQQGEWNIQYF
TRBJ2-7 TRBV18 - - TGTGCCAGCTCACCCGAGACAGGCTCTAATGAAGTTACCTACGAGCAGTACTTC CASSPETGSNEVTYEQYF
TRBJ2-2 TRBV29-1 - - TGCAGCGGCCAGTCGGGCGGTGACGGGGAGCTGTTTTTT CSGQSGGDGELFF
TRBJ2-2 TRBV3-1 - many TGTGCCAGCAGCCAAGGAGTCGGGGAGCTGTTTTTT CASSQGVGELFF
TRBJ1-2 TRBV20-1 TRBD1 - TGCAGTGCCAGAGACAGGGTTCAGGGTGGCTACACCTTC CSARDRVQGGYTF
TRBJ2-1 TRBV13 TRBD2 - TGTGCCAGCAGCCCGCCGGGACTAGCGGGATATGAGCAGTTCTTC CASSPPGLAGYEQFF
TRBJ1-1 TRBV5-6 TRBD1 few TGTGCCAGCAGCTTGGACGGGACAGGGGGCGTTCAGGCTTTCTTT CASSLDGTGGVQAFF
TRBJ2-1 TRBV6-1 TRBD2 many TGTGCCAGCAGTGTGGTTGGAGGGAGGGGTCGTAATGAGCAGTTCTTC CASSVVGGRGRNEQFF
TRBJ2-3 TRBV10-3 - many TGTGCCATCAGTGAGTCGATGGGGGGCTACACAGATACGCAGTATTTT CAISESMGGYTDTQYF
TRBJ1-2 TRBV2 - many TGTGCCAGCACTAATGACATCACCCCACCCTATGGCTACACCTTC CASTNDITPPYGYTF
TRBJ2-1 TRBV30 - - TGTGCCTGGAGTAGCAAGTCTTTTCAGTTCTTC CAWSSKSFQFF
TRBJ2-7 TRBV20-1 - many TGCAGTGCTACACAGGGCTCCTACGAGCAGTACTTC CSATQGSYEQYF
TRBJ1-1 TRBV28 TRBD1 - TGTGCCAGCTCTTTTCTCAGGGGGCTAAGCACTGAAGCTTTCTTT CASSFLRGLSTEAFF
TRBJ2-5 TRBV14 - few TGTGCCAGCAGCCAAGAGAGGGAGGCGTACTTC CASSQEREAYF
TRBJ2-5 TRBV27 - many TGTGCCAGCAGTCCCGAAATGTACCAAGAGACCCAGTACTTC CASSPEMYQETQYF
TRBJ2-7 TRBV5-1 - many TGCGCCAGCAGCCCACTGATCAGTACCGGGGACGAGCAGTACTTC CASSPLISTGDEQYF
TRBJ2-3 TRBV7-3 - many TGTGCCAGCAGCTCCTTAGCTCGCCCCACAGATACGCAGTATTTT CASSSLARPTDTQYF
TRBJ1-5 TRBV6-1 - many TGTGCCAGCAGTGAAGCTCCGTTGCCGGGTTATCAGCCCCAGCATTTT CASSEAPLPGYQPQHF
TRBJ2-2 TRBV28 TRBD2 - TGTGCCAGCAGTTTGGCGGGAGGGCCCATAGTCGGGGAGCTGTTTTTT CASSLAGGPIVGELFF
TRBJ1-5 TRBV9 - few TGTGCCAGCAGCGTAGCCCCAGAAAGCAATCAGCCCCAGCATTTT CASSVAPESNQPQHF
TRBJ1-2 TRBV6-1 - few TGTGCCAGCAGTGAAGCCCCCGGGGCTAATACCCACCCGTATGGCTACACCTTC CASSEAPGANTHPYGYTF
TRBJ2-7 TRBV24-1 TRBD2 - TGTGCCACCAGTGACCCGGGACTAGCGGGAGTAGGGTACGAGCAGTACTTC CATSDPGLAGVGYEQYF
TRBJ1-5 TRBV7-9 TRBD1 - TGTGCCAGCAGCTCGGGACAGGGGGCGAGTCAGCCCCAGCATTTT CASSSGQGASQPQHF
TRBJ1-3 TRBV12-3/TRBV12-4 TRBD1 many TGTGCCAGCAGTTTAATCGCGGGACAGGGATACTCTGGAAACACCATATATTTT CASSLIAGQGYSGNTIYF
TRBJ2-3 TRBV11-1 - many TGTGCCAGCAGCCAGTTGAGGGGGGGCTCGGCAGATACGCAGTATTTT CASSQLRGGSADTQYF
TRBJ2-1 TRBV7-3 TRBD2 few TGTGCCAGCAGCTTAATCGGACTAGCGGGGGACAATGAGCAGTTCTTC CASSLIGLAGDNEQFF
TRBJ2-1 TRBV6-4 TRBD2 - TGTGCCAGCAGTGTCAGACTAGCGGGAGGCTATGAGCAGTTCTTC CASSVRLAGGYEQFF
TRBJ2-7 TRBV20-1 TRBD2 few TGCAGTGCTAGTGGGACTAGCGGAGCCGAGCAGTACTTC CSASGTSGAEQYF
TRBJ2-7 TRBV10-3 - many TGTGCCATCATGGACGGGGCTAACTACGAGCAGTACTTC CAIMDGANYEQYF
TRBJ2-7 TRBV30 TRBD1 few TGTGCCTGGAGCAGACCGCCGGGACAGGGGAAATCCGAGCAGTACTTC CAWSRPPGQGKSEQYF